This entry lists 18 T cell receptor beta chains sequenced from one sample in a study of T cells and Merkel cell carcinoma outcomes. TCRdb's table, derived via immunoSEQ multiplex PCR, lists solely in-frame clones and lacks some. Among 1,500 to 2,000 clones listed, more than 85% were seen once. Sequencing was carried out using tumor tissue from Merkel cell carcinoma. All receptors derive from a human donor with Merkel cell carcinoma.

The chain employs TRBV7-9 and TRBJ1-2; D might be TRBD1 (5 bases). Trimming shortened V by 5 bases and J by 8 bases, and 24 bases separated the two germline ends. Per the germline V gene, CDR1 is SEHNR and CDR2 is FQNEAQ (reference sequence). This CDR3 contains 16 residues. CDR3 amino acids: CASSPSSGLLSEGYTF. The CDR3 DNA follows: TGTGCCAGCAGCCCGAGCTCGGGACTCCTCTCGGAGGGCTACACCTTC.

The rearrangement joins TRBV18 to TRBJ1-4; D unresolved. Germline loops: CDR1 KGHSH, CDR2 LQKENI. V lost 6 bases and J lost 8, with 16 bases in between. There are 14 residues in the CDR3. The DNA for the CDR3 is TGTGCCAGCTCGCTCAGACCTCCGTCCGAAAAACTGTTTTTT. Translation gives CASSLRPPSEKLFF. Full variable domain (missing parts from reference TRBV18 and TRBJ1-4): NAGVMQNPRHLVRRRGQEARLRCSPMKGHSHVYWYRQLPEEGLKFMVYLQKENIIDESGMPKERFSAEFPKEGPSILRIQQVVRGDSAAYFCASSLRPPSEKLFFGSGTQLSVL.

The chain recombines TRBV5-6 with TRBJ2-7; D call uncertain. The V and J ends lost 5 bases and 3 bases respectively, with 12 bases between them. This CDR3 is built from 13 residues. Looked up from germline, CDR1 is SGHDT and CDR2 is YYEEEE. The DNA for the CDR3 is TGTGCCAGCAGTACCGGCAGTTACTACGAGCAGTACTTC. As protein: CASSTGSYYEQYF.

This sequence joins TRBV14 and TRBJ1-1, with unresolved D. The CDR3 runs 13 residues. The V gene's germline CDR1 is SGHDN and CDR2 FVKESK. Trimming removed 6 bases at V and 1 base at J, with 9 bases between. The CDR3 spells CASRPTGNTEAFF. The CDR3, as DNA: TGTGCCAGCAGACCCACGGGGAACACTGAAGCTTTCTTT.

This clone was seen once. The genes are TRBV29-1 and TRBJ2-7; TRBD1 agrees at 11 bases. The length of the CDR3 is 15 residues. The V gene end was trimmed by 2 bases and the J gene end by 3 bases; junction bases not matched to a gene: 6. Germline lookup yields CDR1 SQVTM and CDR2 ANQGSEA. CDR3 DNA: TGCAGCGTTGAATTCGGGACAGGGGGGTTCTACGAGCAGTACTTC. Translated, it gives CSVEFGTGGFYEQYF.

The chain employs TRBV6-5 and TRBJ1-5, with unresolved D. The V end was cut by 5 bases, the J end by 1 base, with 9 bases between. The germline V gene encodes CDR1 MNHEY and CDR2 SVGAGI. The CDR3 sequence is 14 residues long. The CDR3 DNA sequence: TGTGCCAGCAGTGAACGTAGAAGCAATCAGCCCCAGCATTTT. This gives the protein CASSERRSNQPQHF.

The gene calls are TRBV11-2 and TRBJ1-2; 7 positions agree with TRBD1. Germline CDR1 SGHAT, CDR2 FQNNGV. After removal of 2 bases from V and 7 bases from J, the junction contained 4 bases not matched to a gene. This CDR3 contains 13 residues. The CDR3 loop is CASSLYRDSGYTF. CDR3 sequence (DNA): TGTGCCAGCAGCTTATACCGGGACAGTGGCTACACCTTC.

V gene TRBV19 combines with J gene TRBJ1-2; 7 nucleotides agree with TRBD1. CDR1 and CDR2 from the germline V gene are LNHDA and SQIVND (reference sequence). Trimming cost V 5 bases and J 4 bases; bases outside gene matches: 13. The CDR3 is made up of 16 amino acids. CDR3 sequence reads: CASSWGNTGDLYGYTF. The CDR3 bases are TGTGCCAGTAGTTGGGGGAATACAGGGGACCTCTATGGCTACACCTTC.

The CDR3 DNA reads as TGTGCCAGCAGTTACCGCCGGGATAGCAATCAGCCCCAGCATTTT. It codes for CASSYRRDSNQPQHF. J is TRBJ1-5 and V is TRBV6-5; no firm D call. This CDR3 is built from 15 residues. V was pared by 2 bases and J by 0 bases, with 8 bases between. CDR1 is MNHEY and CDR2 is SVGAGI in the germline V gene.

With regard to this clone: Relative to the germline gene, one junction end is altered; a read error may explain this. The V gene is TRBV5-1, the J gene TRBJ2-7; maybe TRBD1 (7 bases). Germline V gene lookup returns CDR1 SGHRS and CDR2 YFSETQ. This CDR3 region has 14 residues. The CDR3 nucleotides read TGCGCCAGCAGGGATCAGGGGGGACCCTATGAGCAGTACTTC. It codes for CASRDQGGPYEQYF.

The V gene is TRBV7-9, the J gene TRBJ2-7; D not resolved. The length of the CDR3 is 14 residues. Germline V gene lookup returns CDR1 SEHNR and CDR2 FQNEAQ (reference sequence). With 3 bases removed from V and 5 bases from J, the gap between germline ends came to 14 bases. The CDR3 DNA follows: TGTGCCAGCAGCTTGAGCAGAGGCGGTCACGAGCAGTACTTC. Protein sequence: CASSLSRGGHEQYF.

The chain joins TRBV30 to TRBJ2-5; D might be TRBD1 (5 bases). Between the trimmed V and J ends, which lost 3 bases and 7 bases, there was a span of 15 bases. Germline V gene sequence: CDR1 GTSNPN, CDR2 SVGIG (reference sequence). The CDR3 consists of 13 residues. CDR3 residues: CAWRVTGGLTQYF. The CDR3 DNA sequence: TGTGCCTGGAGAGTAACAGGTGGATTGACCCAGTACTTC.

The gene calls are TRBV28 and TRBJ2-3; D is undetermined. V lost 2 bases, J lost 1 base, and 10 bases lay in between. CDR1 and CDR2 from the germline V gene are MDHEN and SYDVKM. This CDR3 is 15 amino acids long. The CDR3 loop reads CASSLEGYRTDTQYF. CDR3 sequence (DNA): TGTGCCAGCAGTTTAGAAGGGTACCGCACAGATACGCAGTATTTT.

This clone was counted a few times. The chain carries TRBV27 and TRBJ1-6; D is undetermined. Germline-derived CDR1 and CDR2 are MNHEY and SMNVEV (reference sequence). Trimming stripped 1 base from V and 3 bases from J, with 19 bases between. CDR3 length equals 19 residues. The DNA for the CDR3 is TGTGCCAGCAGTTTATACGCGGGTAGGAGGAACAACTATAATTCACCCCTCCACTTT. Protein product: CASSLYAGRRNNYNSPLHF.

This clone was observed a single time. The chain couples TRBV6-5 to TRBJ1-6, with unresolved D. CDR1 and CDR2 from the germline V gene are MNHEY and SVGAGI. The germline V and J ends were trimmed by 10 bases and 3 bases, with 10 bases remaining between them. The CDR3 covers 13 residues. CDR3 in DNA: TGTGCCACCAGGAAATACTATAATTCACCCCTCCACTTT. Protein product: CATRKYYNSPLHF.

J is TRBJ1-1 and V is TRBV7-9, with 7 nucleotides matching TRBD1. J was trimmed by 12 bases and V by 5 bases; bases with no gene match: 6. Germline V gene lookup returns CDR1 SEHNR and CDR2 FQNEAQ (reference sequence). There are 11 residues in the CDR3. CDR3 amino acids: CASSPRGQTFF. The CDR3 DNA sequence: TGTGCCAGCAGCCCCCGGGGACAGACTTTCTTT.

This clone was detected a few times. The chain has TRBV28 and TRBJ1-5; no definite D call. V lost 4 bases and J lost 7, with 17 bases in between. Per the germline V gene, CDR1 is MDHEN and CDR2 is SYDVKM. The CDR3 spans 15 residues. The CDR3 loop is CASSSSLRQRQPQHF. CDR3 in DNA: TGTGCCAGCAGTTCCTCTTTGCGTCAGCGGCAGCCCCAGCATTTT.

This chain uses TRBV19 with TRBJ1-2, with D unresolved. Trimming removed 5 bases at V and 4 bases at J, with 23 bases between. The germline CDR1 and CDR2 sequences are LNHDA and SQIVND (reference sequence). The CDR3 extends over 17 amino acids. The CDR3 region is CASSLSDSTPSIYGYTF. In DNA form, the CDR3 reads TGTGCCAGTAGTCTTTCCGATTCGACGCCCTCCATCTATGGCTACACCTTC.